One and the same sample provided the 11 T cell receptor beta chains below, sequenced in a study of T cell repertoires in cytomegalovirus infection. Their target antigens are unknown. TCRdb itself ran the reads through MiXCR, one entry per CDR3 protein. This sample has approximately 990,000 distinct CDR3 sequences, with around a third found just once. The sequencing here drew on cultured CD8+ T cells from PBMCs, taken from culture after CMV antigen stimulation. The receptor source for this set is a human donor in good health (CMV status not recorded). Some clones in this sample may be carry-over from other donors' samples.

The genes are TRBV15 and TRBJ1-5; a possible D gene is TRBD1 (6 bases). Germline CDR1 is LNHNV and CDR2 is YYDKDF (reference sequence). The V gene lost 4 bases and the J gene lost 2 bases, with 12 bases spanning the gap. The CDR3 covers 15 residues. The CDR3 loop reads CATSTKTGGNQPQHF. The CDR3 bases are TGTGCCACCAGCACAAAGACAGGAGGCAATCAGCCCCAGCATTTT.

In its sample, this clonotype was seen a few times. The chain employs TRBV6-5 and TRBJ2-3; tentative D call: TRBD2 (6 bases). Trimming pared 0 bases from V and 1 base from J, leaving 14 bases between. CDR1 MNHEY and CDR2 SVGAGI come from the germline V gene. This CDR3 has 17 residues. The CDR3 protein is CASSYSAAGMGTDTQYF. The CDR3 DNA reads TGTGCCAGCAGTTACTCGGCGGCGGGGATGGGCACAGATACGCAGTATTTT.

This clonotype was seen once. A much more abundant neighbour one base away suggests this may be a read error. The chain couples TRBV7-8 to TRBJ2-7; TRBD1 might be the D (5 bases). Germline assignment: CDR1 SGHVS and CDR2 FQNEAQ. CDR3 length: 14 amino acids. In DNA form, the CDR3 reads TGTGCCAGCAGCTTAGAGGGGATCTCCTACGATCAGTACTTC. Amino acid sequence: CASSLEGISYDQYF.

There are many counts of this clonotype. V usage is TRBV7-2 and J usage is TRBJ1-3; possibly TRBD1 for D (6 bases). The CDR3 is 19 amino acids. Germline lookup yields CDR1 SGHTA and CDR2 FQGNSA. V dropped 2 bases and J dropped 4 bases, with 24 bases sitting between them. The DNA for the CDR3 is TGTGCCAGCAGCTTATCGAACCCCGAATGGACAGACCCAGGAAACACCATATATTTT. It encodes CASSLSNPEWTDPGNTIYF.

This CDR3 is CASSQDRVLFF. The CDR3 bases are TGTGCCAGCAGCCAAGATAGGGTCCTCTTCTTC. The chain uses TRBV14 and TRBJ2-1; D gene unclear. CDR1 is SGHDN and CDR2 is FVKESK in the germline V gene. This CDR3 has 11 residues. The V end was cut by 0 bases, the J end by 16 bases, with 10 bases between. The full variable domain, with the rest looked up from reference TRBV14 and TRBJ2-1, is EAGVTQFPSHSVIEKGQTVTLRCDPISGHDNLYWYRRVMGKEIKFLLHFVKESKQDESGMPNNRFLAERTGGTYSTLKVQPAELEDSGVYFCASSQDRVLFFGPGTRLTVL.

This chain links TRBV7-9 with TRBJ1-2, with 7 bases aligning to TRBD1. V lost 5 bases and J lost 4; bases outside the gene matches: 10. CDR1 SEHNR and CDR2 FQNEAQ come from the germline V gene (reference sequence). The CDR3 consists of 15 residues. Here the CDR3 DNA reads TGTGCCAGCAGCCCGACAGGGCCGATGGTCTATGGCTACACCTTC. Its translation is CASSPTGPMVYGYTF.

This sequence joins TRBV2 and TRBJ1-1, with a tentative D call TRBD1 (5 bases). Germline V gene lookup returns CDR1 SNHLY and CDR2 FYNNEI. CDR3 length: 13 residues. V lost 7 bases to trimming and J lost 6 bases, with 15 bases between them. In DNA, the CDR3 is TGTGCCAGCACCCCGGGGGGTTTCGCTGAAGCTTTCTTT. Encoded protein: CASTPGGFAEAFF. The entire variable domain, with the rest obtained from reference TRBV2 and TRBJ1-1, is as follows: EPEVTQTPSHQVTQMGQEVILRCVPISNHLYFYWYRQILGQKVEFLVSFYNNEISEKSEIFDDQFSVERPDGSNFTLKIRSTKLEDSAMYFCASTPGGFAEAFFGQGTRLTVV.

This rearrangement joins TRBV12-3 or TRBV12-4 to TRBJ1-1; D unclear. V lost 7 bases and J 0 bases, leaving 15 bases between the germline ends. CDR3 size: 15 residues. The CDR3 reads CASTPSGRMNTEAFF. Written as DNA, the CDR3 is TGTGCCAGCACCCCGAGTGGACGGATGAACACTGAAGCTTTCTTT.

V is TRBV6-1 and J is TRBJ1-1; D gene unclear. Looked up from germline, CDR1 is MNHNS and CDR2 is SASEGT. V was cut by 7 bases and J by 1 base, with 10 bases left in between. The CDR3 runs 13 residues. In DNA form, the CDR3 reads TGTGCCAGCATGACCGGTTGGAACACTGAAGCTTTCTTT. This encodes CASMTGWNTEAFF.

For this clonotype: A much more abundant neighbour one base away suggests this may be a read error. The chain couples TRBV19 to TRBJ2-1; 8 bases match TRBD1. CDR1 LNHDA and CDR2 SQIVND come from the germline V gene (reference sequence). V lost 3 bases, J lost 10 bases, and 20 bases stayed unmatched. The CDR3 runs to 18 residues. CDR3 residues: CASSILGLTGEIWEEQFF. CDR3 nucleotide sequence: TGTGCCAGTAGTATTTTGGGATTGACAGGGGAGATTTGGGAAGAGCAGTTCTTC.

This clonotype was counted many times. The chain links TRBV7-6 to TRBJ1-1; 9 nucleotides line up with TRBD1. Germline CDR1 SGHVS, CDR2 FNYEAQ. This CDR3 contains 15 residues. Trimming removed 5 bases from V and 1 base from J; junction bases left unmatched: 5. CDR3 in amino acids: CASSLGTGPNTEAFF. The CDR3 nucleotides read TGTGCCAGCAGCCTGGGGACAGGGCCGAACACTGAAGCTTTCTTT.